Listed below are T cell receptor beta chains from one sample, sequenced in a study of OX40 agonist ivuxolimab in advanced cancers. Sequenced by immunoSEQ multiplex PCR; TCRdb stores in-frame clones only, minus some. Among 43,000 or so clones, around 88% were seen once, and the ten largest hold 11% to 15%. The source was CD4+ or CD8+ T cells sorted from blood, collected in a trial of the OX40 agonist ivuxolimab. The receptor set was obtained from an adult with an advanced solid tumor such as melanoma, head and neck, liver or kidney cancer. Both conserved end residues are part of each CDR3. The D gene is left open where the match is weak. Not every row has a clone size; where given, it reads once, few, many or a size class.

clone_size d_call j_call v_call cdr3_aa cdr3_nt
few - TRBJ1-5 TRBV19 CASRVTGLNQPQHF TGTGCCAGTAGAGTGACAGGACTCAATCAGCCCCAGCATTTT
- TRBD2 TRBJ2-2 TRBV7-6 CASSLTGGRVTGELFF TGTGCCAGCAGCCTAACCGGTGGGAGGGTCACCGGGGAGCTGTTTTTT
- TRBD2 TRBJ2-7 TRBV14 CASSQGLAGGFEQYF TGTGCCAGCAGCCAAGGTCTAGCGGGAGGATTCGAGCAGTACTTC
- - TRBJ1-1 TRBV5-1 CASSLGSFLTEAFF TGCGCCAGCAGCTTGGGTTCCTTTCTCACTGAAGCTTTCTTT
once TRBD2 TRBJ2-4 TRBV5-4 CASSLRGLAGGSRAKNIQYF TGTGCCAGCAGCTTGCGTGGACTAGCGGGAGGGTCAAGGGCCAAAAACATTCAGTACTTC
- - TRBJ2-2 TRBV7-9 CASSVDFTGELFF TGTGCCAGCAGCGTAGACTTTACCGGGGAGCTGTTTTTT
- - TRBJ2-5 TRBV5-6 CASSLALAIKETQYF TGTGCCAGCAGCTTGGCCCTTGCGATAAAAGAGACCCAGTACTTC
- - TRBJ2-6 TRBV16 CASSLGRQHSGANVLTF TGTGCCAGCAGCCTAGGGAGACAGCACTCTGGGGCCAACGTCCTGACTTTC
- TRBD1 TRBJ1-1 TRBV19 CASSVTGVNTEAFF TGTGCCAGTAGTGTGACAGGGGTGAACACTGAAGCTTTCTTT
once - TRBJ2-2 TRBV5-1 CASEKGGQRGELFF TGCGCCAGCGAAAAAGGAGGTCAACGCGGGGAGCTGTTTTTT
- - TRBJ2-3 TRBV2 CASSEAFGFGGRTDTQYF TGTGCCAGCAGTGAAGCGTTTGGTTTTGGGGGGAGGACAGATACGCAGTATTTT
- - TRBJ1-1 TRBV5-1 CASSLGARRAEAFF TGCGCCAGCAGCTTGGGTGCCCGTCGGGCTGAAGCTTTCTTT
few TRBD1 TRBJ1-1 TRBV29-1 CSADRRSEAFF TGCAGCGCGGACAGGCGTAGTGAGGCTTTCTTT
- - TRBJ2-2 TRBV14 CASRRGLNTGELFF TGTGCCAGCAGGAGGGGACTTAACACCGGGGAGCTGTTTTTT
- - TRBJ1-5 TRBV6-4 CASSLTFNQPQHF TGTGCCAGCAGTTTGACATTCAATCAGCCCCAGCATTTT
- TRBD1 TRBJ1-6 TRBV25-1 CASRGQTGGPNSPLHF TGTGCCAGCAGGGGTCAGACAGGGGGCCCCAATTCACCCCTCCACTTT
- - TRBJ1-1 TRBV7-2 CASTFNGVSEAFF TGTGCCAGCACATTCAACGGGGTCTCTGAAGCTTTCTTT
- TRBD2 TRBJ2-1 TRBV7-9 CASSLSGTSGTYNEQFF TGTGCCAGCAGCTTAAGTGGGACTAGCGGGACCTACAATGAGCAGTTCTTC
- TRBD2 TRBJ2-1 TRBV18 CASSHRDYLYNEQFF TGTGCCAGCTCACACCGGGACTACCTTTACAATGAGCAGTTCTTC
- TRBD2 TRBJ2-1 TRBV6-4 CASSVGLAGVVEQFF TGTGCCAGCTCCGTCGGACTAGCGGGAGTGGTGGAGCAGTTCTTC
- - TRBJ1-4 TRBV7-2 CASSSSGFANEKLFF TGTGCCAGCAGCTCTTCGGGGTTTGCTAATGAAAAACTGTTTTTT
- TRBD2 TRBJ2-2 TRBV7-9 CASSSLAGRVTGELFF TGTGCCAGCAGCTCATTAGCGGGACGGGTCACCGGGGAGCTGTTTTTT
- TRBD2 TRBJ2-2 TRBV11-2 CASSYRAGGLRELFF TGTGCCAGCAGCTATAGGGCGGGAGGGCTTCGGGAGCTGTTTTTT
- TRBD2 TRBJ2-7 TRBV7-3 CASSLTVQYSGLVNYEQYF TGTGCCAGCAGCTTAACGGTCCAGTACTCGGGACTAGTGAACTACGAGCAGTACTTC
- - TRBJ2-3 TRBV27 CASSLRGWGLDTQYF TGTGCCAGCAGTTTACGGGGGTGGGGTTTAGATACGCAGTATTTT
- - TRBJ2-1 TRBV6-6 CASSSIVEQFF TGTGCCAGCAGTTCGATTGTTGAGCAGTTCTTC
- - TRBJ2-3 TRBV4-1 CASSQYGADTQYF TGCGCCAGCAGCCAATATGGGGCGGATACGCAGTATTTT
- - TRBJ2-2 TRBV7-9 CASRSLGSNTGELFF TGTGCCAGCAGATCCCTAGGGTCGAACACCGGGGAGCTGTTTTTT
- TRBD1 TRBJ2-7 TRBV5-1 CASSLVTGSYEQYF TGCGCCAGCAGCTTAGTGACAGGGAGCTACGAGCAGTACTTC
- TRBD1 TRBJ1-4 TRBV19 CASSIGAGGFDEKLFF TGTGCCAGTAGTATAGGGGCAGGGGGCTTTGATGAAAAACTGTTTTTT
- - TRBJ1-1 TRBV7-3 CASSLRGPTEAFF TGTGCCAGCAGCTTACGGGGCCCGACTGAAGCTTTCTTT
once - TRBJ1-3 TRBV5-1 CASSFGGPGNTIYF TGCGCCAGCAGCTTTGGGGGTCCTGGAAACACCATATATTTT
once - TRBJ2-1 TRBV19 CASSGGLRNEQFF TGTGCCAGTAGTGGGGGACTCCGCAATGAGCAGTTCTTC
- - TRBJ2-1 TRBV11-2 CASSLGGAGQPSYNEQFF TGTGCCAGCAGCTTAGGTGGGGCGGGCCAACCCTCCTACAATGAGCAGTTCTTC
- TRBD1 TRBJ1-4 TRBV30 CAWSRTGRDEKLFF TGTGCCTGGAGCCGGACAGGACGGGATGAAAAACTGTTTTTT
- - TRBJ2-1 TRBV7-6 CASSLRSPGPYNEQFF TGTGCCAGCAGCTTAAGGTCGCCGGGGCCTTACAATGAGCAGTTCTTC
- - TRBJ1-5 TRBV19 CASSPRRGRDQPQHF TGTGCCAGTAGTCCTCGACGAGGGAGGGATCAGCCCCAGCATTTT
- - TRBJ2-4 TRBV5-1 CASSLEPGHVKNIQYF TGCGCCAGCAGCTTGGAACCGGGACACGTCAAAAACATTCAGTACTTC
- - TRBJ1-2 TRBV7-9 CASSLGSAPTGYTF TGTGCCAGCAGCTTAGGTTCGGCCCCGACGGGCTACACCTTC
- - TRBJ1-5 TRBV28 CASSGGFTAQHF TGTGCCAGCAGCGGGGGCTTCACGGCCCAGCATTTT
- - TRBJ2-2 TRBV30 CAWSAGTRTGELFF TGTGCCTGGAGTGCCGGGACTCGCACCGGGGAGCTGTTTTTT
- - TRBJ2-1 TRBV6-6 CASSQSSLVEEQFF TGTGCCAGCAGTCAGTCGAGTTTGGTCGAAGAGCAGTTCTTC
- TRBD1 TRBJ1-2 TRBV7-3 CASSLDRGTSNYGYTF TGTGCCAGCAGCTTAGACAGGGGAACTTCTAACTATGGCTACACCTTC
once TRBD1 TRBJ1-1 TRBV19 CASSPTNTPGTAAEAFF TGTGCCAGTAGTCCGACTAATACACCCGGGACAGCCGCCGAAGCTTTCTTT